This entry is about one TCR beta chain. In this sample, this clonotype turned up a few times. No antigen is known for it. It has no much larger one-base neighbor in the sample; base qualities were not kept. The source of the sample is a study of T-cell memory formation after mild COVID-19 (dated by TCRdb to the early 2020s). About the study as a whole: Most TCR sequence clusters were specific to one of the two donors. In two donors, T-cell clones that expanded and contracted after mild COVID-19 were followed by sequencing TCRalpha and TCRbeta repertoires longitudinally. Two young, previously healthy adult volunteers, one female and one male, were included in the cohort. Study-wide conclusions, independent of this receptor: SARS-CoV-2 specificity of the second-wave clones peaking on day 37 was not confirmed. The study covered only two mild cases, and larger cohorts including severe cases with pre-infection samples were considered necessary. Contracting CD4+ clones were found mainly in CM and EM memory subsets, while CD8+ clones were enriched in EMRA. Some responding clones were detected in pre-infection memory, suggesting pre-existing cross-reactive memory T cells joined the SARS-CoV-2 response. Balanced CD4/CD8 phenotypes were observed for clones contracting from day 15 to 85, whereas a bias towards CD4+ was observed for a second wave of clones expanding from day 15 to 37.

V drops 4 bases and J drops 2 bases, leaving 7 bases in between. The CDR3, cysteine through phenylalanine, is 13 amino acids long. Left in the record is the CDR3 DNA by itself, 39 bases read in frame from the first base. In the germline V gene, CDR1 corresponds to SGHTS and CDR2 to YDEGEE. Ficoll-Paque density gradient centrifugation was the method used to isolate PBMCs. Instrument on record: Illumina NovaSeq 6000. TCRalpha and TCRbeta cDNA libraries were built by 5'RACE with constant-segment primers, adding sample barcodes and unique molecular identifiers. RNA was extracted from every sample with Trizol reagent. Amplification of the libraries took two PCR steps, and the second step added a second sample barcode plus Illumina TruSeq adapters. Libraries were sequenced on an Illumina NovaSeq with 2 x 150 bp paired-end reads. In the authors' own workflow: Demultiplexing of reads and collapsing into UMI-guided consensus sequences were performed with migec v1.2.7. Using mixcr v2.1.11, UMI consensuses were aligned to TRA and TRB V and J templates and then assembled into clonotypes. Clonotypes were classified as expanded or contracted when called significant by both edgeR and NoisET, with noise models trained on biological replicates. For edgeR calls, the cutoffs were a false discovery rate-adjusted p below 0.01 and a log2 fold-change threshold of 1. As an exploratory analysis of dynamics, max-normalized trajectories of the 1000 most abundant clonotypes were examined by PCA with hierarchical clustering. Separately sequenced CD4+ and CD8+ repertoires were used to assign a CD4 or CD8 phenotype to each responding clone. TCRdb itself trimmed the public reads at Q25 with fastp, ran MiXCR and retained productive beta chains. Identical CDR3 proteins give one entry, which carries the most common genes and DNA. Clone size and V and J calls follow TCRdb, not the original study. In this sample the table shows about 350,000 distinct CDR3 sequences, roughly 15% of which occur a single time. The ten largest clones take up around a fifth of the sample.

This clonotype was sampled from a man aged 18 to 30 who had mild COVID-19 (a few samples of this study predate the infection). The sample titles of this study are shuffled in the database, so cell type and time point are left out; the donor was told from shared clones. The source material was PBMCs or a T cell subset sorted from them (not recorded which). The chain is made from TRBV5-8 and TRBJ2-1; the D call is tentative, TRBD1 or TRBD2, as each matches 5 bases. The DNA reads TGTGCCAGCAGCACGGGGCCCTACAATGAGCAGTTCTTC. Its protein reads: CASSTGPYNEQFF. The entire variable domain, with the stretches around the CDR3 drawn from the reference TRBV5-8 and TRBJ2-1 proteins, is EAGVTQSPTHLIKTRGQQATLRCSPISGHTSVYWYQQALGLGLQFLLWYDEGEERNRGNFPPRFSGRQFPNYSSELNVNALELEDSALYLCASSTGPYNEQFFGPGTRLTVL.